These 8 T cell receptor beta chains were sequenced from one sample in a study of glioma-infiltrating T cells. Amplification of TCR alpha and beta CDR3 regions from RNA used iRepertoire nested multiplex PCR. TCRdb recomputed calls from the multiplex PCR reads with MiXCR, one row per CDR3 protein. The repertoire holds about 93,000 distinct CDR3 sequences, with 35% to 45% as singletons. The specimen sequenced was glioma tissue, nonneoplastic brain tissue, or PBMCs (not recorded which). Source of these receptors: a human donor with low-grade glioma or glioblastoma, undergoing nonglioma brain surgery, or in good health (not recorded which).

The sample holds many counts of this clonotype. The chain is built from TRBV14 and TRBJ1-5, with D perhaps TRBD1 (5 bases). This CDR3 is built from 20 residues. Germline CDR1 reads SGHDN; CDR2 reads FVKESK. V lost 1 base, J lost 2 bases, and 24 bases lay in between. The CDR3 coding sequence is TGTGCCAGCAGCCAAGCTAGAATAGCCGTCAGGGAGGTGTGCAATCAGCCCCAGCATTTT. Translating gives CASSQARIAVREVCNQPQHF.

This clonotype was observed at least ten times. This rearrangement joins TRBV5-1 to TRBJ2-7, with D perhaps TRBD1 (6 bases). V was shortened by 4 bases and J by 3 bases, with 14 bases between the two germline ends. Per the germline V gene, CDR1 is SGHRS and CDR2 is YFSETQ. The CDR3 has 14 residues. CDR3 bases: TGCGCCAGCAGCACAACAGGGTGCATCTACGAGCAGTACTTC. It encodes CASSTTGCIYEQYF.

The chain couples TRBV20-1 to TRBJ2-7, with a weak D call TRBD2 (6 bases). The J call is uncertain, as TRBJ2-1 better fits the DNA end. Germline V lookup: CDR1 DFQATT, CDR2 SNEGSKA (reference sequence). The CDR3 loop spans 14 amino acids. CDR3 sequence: CSAPNSGPSYEQFF. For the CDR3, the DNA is TGCAGTGCTCCCAATAGCGGACCGAGCTACGAGCAGTTCTTC.

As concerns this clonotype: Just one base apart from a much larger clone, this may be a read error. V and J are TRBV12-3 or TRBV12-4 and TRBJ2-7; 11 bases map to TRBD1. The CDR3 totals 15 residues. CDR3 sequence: CSSSSGQGVSYEQYF. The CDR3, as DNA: TGTTCCAGCAGTTCGGGACAGGGGGTCTCCTACGAGCAGTACTTC.

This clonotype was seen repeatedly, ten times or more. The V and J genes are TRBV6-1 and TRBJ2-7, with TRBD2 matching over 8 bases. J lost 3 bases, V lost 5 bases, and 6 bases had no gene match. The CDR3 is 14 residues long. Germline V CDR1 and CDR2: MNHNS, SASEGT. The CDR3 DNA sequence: TGTGCCAGCAGTTTGGCGGGGGGACTCTACGAGCAGTACTTC. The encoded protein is CASSLAGGLYEQYF.

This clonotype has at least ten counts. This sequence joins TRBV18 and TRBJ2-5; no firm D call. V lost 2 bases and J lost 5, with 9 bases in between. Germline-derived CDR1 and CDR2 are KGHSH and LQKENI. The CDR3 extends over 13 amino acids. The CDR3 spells CASSPSRSETQYF. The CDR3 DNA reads TGTGCCAGCTCACCATCCAGGTCGGAGACCCAGTACTTC. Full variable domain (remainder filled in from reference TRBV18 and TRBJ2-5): NAGVMQNPRHLVRRRGQEARLRCSPMKGHSHVYWYRQLPEEGLKFMVYLQKENIIDESGMPKERFSAEFPKEGPSILRIQQVVRGDSAAYFCASSPSRSETQYFGPGTRLLVL.

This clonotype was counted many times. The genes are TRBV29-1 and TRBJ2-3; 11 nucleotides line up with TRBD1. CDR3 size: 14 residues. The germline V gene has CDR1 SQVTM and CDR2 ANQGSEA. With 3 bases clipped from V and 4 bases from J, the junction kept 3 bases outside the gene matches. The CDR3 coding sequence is TGCAGCGTTGAGATGGGACAGGGGGCAGATACGCAGTATTTT. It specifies CSVEMGQGADTQYF.

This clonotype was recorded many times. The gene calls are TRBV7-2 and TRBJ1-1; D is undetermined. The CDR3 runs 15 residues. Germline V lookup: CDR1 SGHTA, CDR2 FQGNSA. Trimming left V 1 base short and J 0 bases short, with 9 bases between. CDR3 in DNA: TGTGCCAGCAGCTTAGGCAGCGGCATGAACACTGAAGCTTTCTTT. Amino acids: CASSLGSGMNTEAFF.